These 10 T cell receptor beta chains came from one sample sequenced in a study of beta chain features in type 1 diabetes. All of the isolated RNA was reverse transcribed, so expressed TCRB transcripts were sequenced. The data were produced by immunoSEQ multiplex PCR, yet TCRdb's version contains in-frame clones alone and is incomplete. The profile shows around 140,000 clones, 10% to 15% of them singletons. Antigens for these TCRs are unknown. Study-wide results and caveats: Moderate yet significant TCRB CDR3 shortening was seen in Type 1 diabetes patients in all four CD4+ subsets.

Sequenced input: central memory CD4+ T cells from blood. The receptors here all came from a man aged 18 to 29 with type 1 diabetes.

The rearrangement links TRBV30 to TRBJ1-3, with a possible D match to TRBD1 (6 bases). V was cut by 0 bases and J by 8 bases, with 14 bases left in between. In germline, CDR1 is GTSNPN, CDR2 SVGIG (reference sequence). The CDR3 spans 14 residues. The CDR3 loop is CAWSVTGARDTIYF. The CDR3 coding sequence is TGTGCCTGGAGTGTAACGGGGGCGCGGGACACCATATATTTT.

Regarding this clone: This CDR3 is also generated by other DNA sequences in the sample. The chain links TRBV5-1 to TRBJ2-7; D unclear. The CDR3 contains 11 residues. Trimming shortened V by 0 bases and J by 6 bases, and 4 bases separated the two germline ends. Per the germline V gene, CDR1 is SGHRS and CDR2 is YFSETQ. CDR3 residues: CASSLEGEQYF. The CDR3 DNA reads TGCGCCAGCAGCTTGGAAGGCGAGCAGTACTTC.

This clone turned up a few times. The J gene is TRBJ2-3, the V gene TRBV5-1; 11 bases are a match to TRBD2. CDR3 size: 16 residues. The germline V gene encodes CDR1 SGHRS and CDR2 YFSETQ. V was clipped by 0 bases and J by 3 bases; unmatched bases: 3. CDR3: CASSLEGLAETDTQYF. Here the CDR3 DNA reads TGCGCCAGCAGCTTGGAGGGACTAGCGGAGACAGATACGCAGTATTTT.

This clone was found a few times. This rearrangement joins TRBV4-2 to TRBJ1-5; 8 bases are a match to TRBD1. The germline CDR1 and CDR2 sequences are LGHNA and YNFKEQ. Germline trimming cut 5 bases from V and 2 bases from J; bases unmatched to any gene: 11. The CDR3 length is 17 residues. DNA for the CDR3: TGTGCCAGCAGCAAGGGACAGGTGGACGGTGGCAATCAGCCCCAGCATTTT. Amino acid sequence: CASSKGQVDGGNQPQHF.

A few counts support this clone. This chain joins TRBV30 and TRBJ2-5; no clear D. The CDR3 sequence is 12 residues long. V lost 7 bases to trimming and J lost 5 bases, with 14 bases between them. Germline-derived CDR1 and CDR2 are GTSNPN and SVGIG (reference sequence). The CDR3 is CASAGQSETQYF. CDR3 in DNA: TGTGCCTCCGCCGGCCAATCCGAGACCCAGTACTTC.

The chain recombines TRBV2 with TRBJ2-3; D is perhaps TRBD1 (5 bases). The germline V gene has CDR1 SNHLY and CDR2 FYNNEI. This CDR3 comprises 16 residues. The V end was cut by 4 bases, the J end by 3 bases, with 17 bases between. For the CDR3, the DNA is TGTGCCAGCAGTGTCTCTCGGGCTAGGGGTACAGATACGCAGTATTTT. Translated: CASSVSRARGTDTQYF.

The rearrangement joins TRBV10-1 to TRBJ1-2; the D is unclear. V lost 2 bases and J lost 8, with 12 bases in between. CDR3 size: 13 residues. Germline CDR1 and CDR2: WNHNN and SYGVQD (reference sequence). For the CDR3, the DNA is TGCGCCAGCAGTGAGAGTCTTTTCGGGGGCTACACCTTC. As protein: CASSESLFGGYTF.

This chain connects TRBV5-1 to TRBJ2-3; D remains unclear. Trimming cost V 2 bases and J 4 bases, with 8 bases left between them. CDR1 is SGHRS, CDR2 YFSETQ, per germline. The CDR3 is made up of 13 amino acids. The CDR3 coding sequence is TGCGCCAGCAGCTTTAGTCAGGCAGATACGCAGTATTTT. It translates to CASSFSQADTQYF.

This clone was seen a handful of times. The gene calls are TRBV27 and TRBJ2-5; TRBD1 matches 7 bases. The junction had 12 bases not matched to a gene; V was cut back by 6 bases and J by 5 bases. The CDR3 spans 15 residues. Germline V lookup: CDR1 MNHEY, CDR2 SMNVEV (reference sequence). The chain's CDR3 is CASSRTTGFVETQYF. The CDR3 DNA follows: TGTGCCAGCAGCCGCACGACAGGGTTTGTCGAGACCCAGTACTTC.

The chain links TRBV30 to TRBJ1-1, with D uncertain. The V and J ends lost 1 base and 1 base respectively, with 7 bases between them. The germline V gene encodes CDR1 GTSNPN and CDR2 SVGIG (reference sequence). The CDR3 sequence is 13 residues long. CDR3 DNA: TGTGCCTGGAGTGAGGTGGGGAACACTGAAGCTTTCTTT. Translating it yields CAWSEVGNTEAFF.